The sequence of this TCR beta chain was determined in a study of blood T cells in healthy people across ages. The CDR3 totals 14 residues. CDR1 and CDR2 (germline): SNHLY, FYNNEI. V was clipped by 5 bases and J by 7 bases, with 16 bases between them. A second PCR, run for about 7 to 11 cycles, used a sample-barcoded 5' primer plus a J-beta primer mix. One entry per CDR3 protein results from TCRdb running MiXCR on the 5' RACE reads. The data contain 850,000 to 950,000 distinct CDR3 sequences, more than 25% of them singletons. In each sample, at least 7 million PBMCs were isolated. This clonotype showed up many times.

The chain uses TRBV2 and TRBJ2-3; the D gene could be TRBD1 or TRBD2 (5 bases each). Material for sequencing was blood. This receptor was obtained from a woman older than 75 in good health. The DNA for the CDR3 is TGTGCCAGCAGTCGAAGGGACGGCTGGCATACGCAGTATTTT. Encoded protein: CASSRRDGWHTQYF. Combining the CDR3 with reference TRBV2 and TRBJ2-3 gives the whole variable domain EPEVTQTPSHQVTQMGQEVILRCVPISNHLYFYWYRQILGQKVEFLVSFYNNEISEKSEIFDDQFSVERPDGSNFTLKIRSTKLEDSAMYFCASSRRDGWHTQYFGPGTRLTVL.